A single sample is the source of the 11 T cell receptor beta chains below, sequenced in a study of blood T cell repertoires in COVID-19. Only in-frame clones appear in the TCRdb table, and some are missing; sequencing was by immunoSEQ multiplex PCR. The sample shows approximately 240,000 clones, more than 70% of them seen only once. The sample taken for sequencing was peripheral blood. These receptors were obtained from a woman in her forties who had recovered from COVID-19.

This rearrangement joins TRBV19 to TRBJ2-3, with unresolved D. CDR3 size: 13 residues. Trimming took 5 bases from V and 8 from J, leaving 14 bases between them. Germline V gives CDR1 LNHDA, CDR2 SQIVND (reference sequence). The CDR3 region has the DNA TGTGCCAGTAGTTCCTGGTCCCCCGGTACGCAGTATTTT. Protein product: CASSSWSPGTQYF.

The chain combines TRBV7-3 with TRBJ2-5; 9 positions agree with TRBD2. The ends lost 5 bases at V and 1 base at J; junction bases unmatched: 11. Germline CDR1 SGHTA, CDR2 FQGTGA. The CDR3 spans 17 residues. This CDR3 is CASSLAGSGGFQETQYF. The CDR3 DNA reads TGTGCCAGCAGCCTGGCGGGTAGCGGGGGTTTCCAAGAGACCCAGTACTTC.

V and J are TRBV7-9 and TRBJ2-1; 10 positions match TRBD2. With 3 bases clipped from V and 3 bases from J, the junction kept 2 bases outside the gene matches. Germline CDR1 SEHNR, CDR2 FQNEAQ (reference sequence). The CDR3 covers 15 residues. In DNA, the CDR3 is TGTGCCAGCAGCTTCCGGACTAGCGGCTACAATGAGCAGTTCTTC. This translates into CASSFRTSGYNEQFF. Full variable domain (missing parts from reference TRBV7-9 and TRBJ2-1): DTGVSQNPRHKITKRGQNVTFRCDPISEHNRLYWYRQTLGQGPEFLTYFQNEAQLEKSRLLSDRFSAERPKGSFSTLEIQRTEQGDSAMYLCASSFRTSGYNEQFFGPGTRLTVL.

This rearrangement joins TRBV27 to TRBJ2-3; tentative D call: TRBD2 (6 bases). Per germline, CDR1 MNHEY and CDR2 SMNVEV (reference sequence). The CDR3 loop spans 14 amino acids. Deletions cut 6 bases from V and 1 base from J, with 11 bases between. CDR3 coding DNA: TGTGCCAGCAGGGGAGGTGGCGGCACAGATACGCAGTATTTT. It codes for CASRGGGGTDTQYF.

The CDR3 spells CASSQDKIGLSGGSRDTQYF. CDR3 nucleotides: TGCGCCAGCAGCCAAGACAAGATCGGCCTCAGCGGGGGGTCCAGGGATACGCAGTATTTT. V gene TRBV4-3 combines with J gene TRBJ2-3; TRBD2 matches 9 bases. The CDR3 has 20 amino acids. Per germline, CDR1 LGHNA and CDR2 YSLEER. Trimming at V came to 0 bases and at J to 6 bases, leaving 19 bases not matched to a gene.

V is TRBV6-2 or TRBV6-3 and J is TRBJ2-7, with a possible D match to TRBD1 (6 bases). The CDR3 consists of 14 residues. V was trimmed by 0 bases and J by 3 bases, leaving 9 bases between them. Germline V gene data show CDR1 as MNHEY and CDR2 as SVGEGT. The CDR3 is CASSYSGQSYEQYF. CDR3 bases: TGTGCCAGCAGTTACTCCGGACAGAGCTACGAGCAGTACTTC.

This clone came up a few times. V and J are TRBV2 and TRBJ2-7; weak D call: TRBD1 (6 bases). The germline V gene encodes CDR1 SNHLY and CDR2 FYNNEI. V was shortened by 3 bases and J by 6 bases, with 6 bases between the two germline ends. The CDR3 runs to 11 residues. The CDR3 sequence is CASSEDSEQYF. CDR3 in DNA: TGTGCCAGCAGTGAGGACAGCGAGCAGTACTTC.

CDR3 coding DNA: TGTGCCAGCAGCTTATGGGCTCCCGTGGTTAGCAATGAGCAGTTCTTC. This codes for CASSLWAPVVSNEQFF. The chain has TRBV7-2 and TRBJ2-1; D is unclear. This CDR3 is built from 16 residues. In germline, CDR1 is SGHTA, CDR2 FQGNSA. V shed 2 bases and J shed 6 bases, with 17 bases lying between them.

The CDR3 sequence is CASRPSGRGETQYF. The CDR3 DNA reads TGTGCCAGCAGGCCATCCGGTCGGGGAGAGACCCAGTACTTC. The chain couples TRBV27 to TRBJ2-5; the D gene is possibly TRBD2 (5 bases). This CDR3 is built from 14 residues. V shed 6 bases and J shed 4 bases, with 15 bases lying between them. Germline lookup yields CDR1 MNHEY and CDR2 SMNVEV (reference sequence).

The chain carries TRBV14 and TRBJ2-1, with 7 bases lining up with TRBD2. The trim removed 0 bases at V and 4 bases at J, leaving 9 bases unmatched. This CDR3 is built from 17 residues. Germline V CDR1 and CDR2: SGHDN, FVKESK. The DNA for the CDR3 is TGTGCCAGCAGCCAAGATTCAGGGCGGGAGAGATACAATGAGCAGTTCTTC. Amino acid sequence: CASSQDSGRERYNEQFF. Complete variable domain (other parts from reference TRBV14 and TRBJ2-1): EAGVTQFPSHSVIEKGQTVTLRCDPISGHDNLYWYRRVMGKEIKFLLHFVKESKQDESGMPNNRFLAERTGGTYSTLKVQPAELEDSGVYFCASSQDSGRERYNEQFFGPGTRLTVL.

The chain uses TRBV11-1 and TRBJ2-2; D unclear. CDR1 SGHAT and CDR2 FQDESV come from the germline V gene (reference sequence). Trimming removed 2 bases at V and 6 bases at J, with 4 bases between. There are 12 residues in the CDR3. The CDR3 protein is CASSLSAGELFF. The CDR3 coding sequence is TGTGCCAGCAGCTTATCTGCCGGGGAGCTGTTTTTT.